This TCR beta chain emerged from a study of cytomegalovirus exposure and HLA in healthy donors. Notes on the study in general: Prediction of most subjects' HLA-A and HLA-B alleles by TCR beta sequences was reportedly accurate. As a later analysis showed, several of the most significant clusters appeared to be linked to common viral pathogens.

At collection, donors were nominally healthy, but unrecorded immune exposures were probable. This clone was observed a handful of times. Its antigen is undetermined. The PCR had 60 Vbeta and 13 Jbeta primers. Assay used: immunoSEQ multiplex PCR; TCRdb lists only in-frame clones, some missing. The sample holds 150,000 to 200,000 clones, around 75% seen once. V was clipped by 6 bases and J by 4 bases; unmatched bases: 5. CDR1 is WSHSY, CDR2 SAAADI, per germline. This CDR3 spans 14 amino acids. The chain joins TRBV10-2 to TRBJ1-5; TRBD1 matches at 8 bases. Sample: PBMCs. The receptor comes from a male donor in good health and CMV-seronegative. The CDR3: CASSGTGGNQPQHF. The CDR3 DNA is TGCGCCAGCAGCGGGACAGGCGGGAATCAGCCCCAGCATTTT.